These 32 T cell receptor beta chains came from one sample sequenced in a study of blood T cell repertoires in COVID-19. This table comes from immunoSEQ multiplex PCR, and its TCRdb copy is limited to in-frame clones, with some not included. The data contain about 84,000 clones, around 83% of them singletons. The sequenced sample was peripheral blood. The origin of the receptors is a man at least 80 years old with active or convalescent COVID-19.

Worth noting for this clone: Different DNA sequences within this sample yield the same CDR3. The V gene is TRBV30, the J gene TRBJ1-1; D unclear. The CDR3 is 12 residues long. Deletions cut 0 bases from V and 2 bases from J, with 4 bases between. Germline V gives CDR1 GTSNPN, CDR2 SVGIG (reference sequence). CDR3 loop: CAWSVHNTEAFF. CDR3 bases: TGTGCCTGGAGTGTCCATAACACTGAAGCTTTCTTT.

This clone has more than one count but fewer than ten. The chain has TRBV6-2 or TRBV6-3 and TRBJ2-1, with 9 bases matching TRBD2. The CDR3 consists of 16 residues. From germline, CDR1 is MNHEY and CDR2 SVGEGT. Trimming cost V 0 bases and J 8 bases; bases outside gene matches: 8. CDR3 nucleotides: TGTGCCAGCAGTTACTCGAGGCGGGAGGGCCACGATGAGCAGTTCTTC. As protein: CASSYSRREGHDEQFF.

The V call is TRBV5-1, the J call TRBJ2-7; 7 bases are shared with TRBD2. This CDR3 has 16 residues. The germline gives CDR1 SGHRS, CDR2 YFSETQ. Trimming at V came to 0 bases and at J to 0 bases, leaving 6 bases not matched to a gene. CDR3 in DNA: TGCGCCAGCAGCTTGGGGAGCGGGGCGAGCTCCTACGAGCAGTACTTC. The encoded protein is CASSLGSGASSYEQYF.

The CDR3 reads CASSTVTGANVLTF. DNA of the CDR3: TGTGCCAGCAGTACGGTAACTGGGGCCAACGTCCTGACTTTC. The chain links TRBV2 to TRBJ2-6; D is uncertain. The V gene's germline CDR1 is SNHLY and CDR2 FYNNEI. V was cut by 5 bases and J by 2 bases, with 7 bases left in between. The CDR3 sequence is 14 residues long.

The genes are TRBV6-5 and TRBJ2-1; TRBD1 is a possible D gene (5 bases). The CDR3 covers 15 residues. The V gene lost 6 bases and the J gene lost 1 base, with 13 bases spanning the gap. The germline V gene has CDR1 MNHEY and CDR2 SVGAGI. CDR3 DNA sequence: TGTGCCAGCAGACCGGACATTGGATCCTACAATGAGCAGTTCTTC. Its translation: CASRPDIGSYNEQFF.

This sequence joins TRBV6-6 and TRBJ1-2; 8 bases align to TRBD1. CDR3 size: 17 residues. The trim removed 5 bases at V and 8 bases at J, leaving 19 bases unmatched. In germline, CDR1 is MNHNY, CDR2 SVGAGI (reference sequence). The CDR3, as DNA: TGTGCCAGCAGTCCACTCCTGGGGACAGGAGCCGTTCAGGGCTACACCTTC. Protein product: CASSPLLGTGAVQGYTF.

V is TRBV9 and J is TRBJ2-5; weak D call: TRBD1 (5 bases). This CDR3 region has 15 residues. V lost 0 bases and J 5 bases, leaving 14 bases between the germline ends. From germline, CDR1 is SGDLS and CDR2 YYNGEE. The CDR3 DNA sequence: TGTGCCAGCAGCGTAGGACAGAGTCTTCGTGAGACCCAGTACTTC. Translation gives CASSVGQSLRETQYF.

The J gene is TRBJ1-2, the V gene TRBV10-3; maybe TRBD1 (6 bases). V was cut by 0 bases and J by 5 bases, with 16 bases left in between. Germline lookup yields CDR1 ENHRY and CDR2 SYGVKD. The CDR3 loop spans 16 amino acids. CDR3 sequence (DNA): TGTGCCATCAGTGAGTCGGGTGGCAGGGGAGAATATGGCTACACCTTC. This codes for CAISESGGRGEYGYTF.

The V and J genes are TRBV28 and TRBJ2-1; TRBD2 aligns across 8 bases. With V trimmed by 5 bases and J by 7 bases, 7 bases remained unmatched. The CDR3 extends over 14 amino acids. The germline V gene has CDR1 MDHEN and CDR2 SYDVKM. CDR3 residues: CASSKPAGENEQFF. CDR3 DNA: TGTGCCAGCAGTAAACCAGCGGGAGAAAATGAGCAGTTCTTC.

This clone was detected once. This sequence joins TRBV5-1 and TRBJ1-6, with D possibly being TRBD1 (5 bases). The V and J ends lost 4 bases and 5 bases respectively, with 13 bases between them. The germline CDR1 and CDR2 sequences are SGHRS and YFSETQ. The CDR3 spans 15 residues. The DNA of the CDR3 is TGCGCCAGCAGCGGGGGGACGCTGGATAATTCACCCCTCCACTTT. Amino acid sequence: CASSGGTLDNSPLHF.

The genes are TRBV6-6 and TRBJ2-3; D unclear. Germline CDR1 reads MNHNY; CDR2 reads SVGAGI (reference sequence). CDR3 length: 11 amino acids. The V end lost 4 bases, the J end lost 10 bases, and 9 bases lay between the germline ends. The DNA for the CDR3 is TGTGCCAGCAGTTCGGATCGGGCGCAGTATTTT. Protein sequence: CASSSDRAQYF.

The V gene is TRBV6-5, the J gene TRBJ1-4; 9 positions match TRBD1. The V gene's germline CDR1 is MNHEY and CDR2 SVGAGI. CDR3 size: 13 residues. V dropped 8 bases and J dropped 7; count of bases not matched to a gene: 5. The CDR3, as DNA: TGTGCCAGCCGGACAGGGGTTGGTGAAAAACTGTTTTTT. It is translated as CASRTGVGEKLFF.

CDR3 sequence: CARRRDLNTEAFF. For the CDR3, the DNA is TGTGCCAGACGCAGGGACTTGAACACTGAAGCTTTCTTT. The rearrangement uses TRBV2 and TRBJ1-1; D is perhaps TRBD1 (5 bases). V shed 9 bases and J shed 0 bases, with 11 bases lying between them. This CDR3 comprises 13 residues. From germline, CDR1 is SNHLY and CDR2 FYNNEI.

Remarks on this clone: The junction and the germline gene differ at one end; a read error may be behind it. The chain is built from TRBV4-2 and TRBJ2-3; possibly TRBD2 for D (5 bases). Germline assignment: CDR1 LGHNA and CDR2 YNFKEQ. The CDR3 has 16 residues. This CDR3 reads CASSEEANAGADTQYF. The CDR3 region has the DNA TGTGCCAGCAGCGAAGAGGCTAACGCGGGTGCCGATACGCAGTATTTT.

This chain joins TRBV7-9 and TRBJ1-6; possibly TRBD1 for D (6 bases). Trimming removed 6 bases from V and 9 bases from J, with 18 bases in between. The CDR3 covers 15 residues. Germline CDR1 SEHNR, CDR2 FQNEAQ (reference sequence). In nucleotides, the CDR3 is TGTGCCAGCAGTCCTTCGGGGGGGCGGTTTTCACCCCTCCACTTT. It translates to CASSPSGGRFSPLHF.

The gene calls are TRBV4-1 and TRBJ2-1; 9 bases map to TRBD2. This CDR3 comprises 15 residues. Germline V gene data show CDR1 as MGHRA and CDR2 as YSYEKL. V lost 5 bases, J lost 2 bases, and 4 bases stayed unmatched. CDR3 amino acids: CASSYRLAAYNEQFF. The CDR3 nucleotides read TGCGCCAGCAGCTACCGACTAGCGGCCTACAATGAGCAGTTCTTC.

The chain uses TRBV30 and TRBJ1-1; D ambiguous. Trimming stripped 0 bases from V and 6 bases from J, with 26 bases between. Germline CDR1 and CDR2: GTSNPN and SVGIG (reference sequence). There are 18 residues in the CDR3. The CDR3 region is CAWSVLGVGSLWLAEAFF. DNA for the CDR3: TGTGCCTGGAGTGTACTGGGAGTCGGGTCCCTGTGGTTGGCTGAAGCTTTCTTT.

The genes are TRBV5-4 and TRBJ2-2; 9 bases line up with TRBD1. CDR1 and CDR2 (germline): SGHNT, YYREEE (reference sequence). Losses at the gene ends were 6 bases for V and 5 bases for J; bases not matched to a gene: 8. The CDR3 is 15 residues long. The CDR3 nucleotides read TGTGCCAGCACCCCGGGACAGGGCTTTACCGGGGAGCTGTTTTTT. As protein: CASTPGQGFTGELFF.

The chain has TRBV10-1 and TRBJ1-2; D gene ambiguous. Germline V gives CDR1 WNHNN, CDR2 SYGVQD (reference sequence). The CDR3 loop spans 14 amino acids. V lost 6 bases and J lost 4, with 15 bases in between. The CDR3 loop is CASSLSGVLYGYTF. The DNA of the CDR3 is TGCGCCAGCAGCCTATCCGGGGTCCTCTATGGCTACACCTTC.

This rearrangement joins TRBV19 to TRBJ1-1; TRBD1 might be the D (6 bases). V lost 7 bases and J 3 bases, leaving 12 bases between the germline ends. This CDR3 has 13 amino acids. CDR1 and CDR2 (germline): LNHDA, SQIVND (reference sequence). CDR3 residues: CASNFPGDTEAFF. Here the CDR3 DNA reads TGTGCCAGTAACTTCCCAGGGGACACTGAAGCTTTCTTT.

The rearrangement links TRBV7-6 to TRBJ1-6; TRBD1 matches at 8 bases. The trim removed 5 bases at V and 6 bases at J, leaving 6 bases unmatched. The CDR3 loop spans 15 amino acids. Germline V CDR1 and CDR2: SGHVS, FNYEAQ. Written as DNA, the CDR3 is TGTGCCAGCAGCAGCAGACAGGGGACTAATTCACCCCTCCACTTT. Its protein is CASSSRQGTNSPLHF.

The chain uses TRBV9 and TRBJ2-2, with 8 bases matching TRBD2. This CDR3 is built from 15 residues. V lost 6 bases to trimming and J lost 7 bases; unmatched junction nucleotides: 11. CDR1 and CDR2 (germline): SGDLS, YYNGEE. The CDR3 here is CASTRGAGERGELFF. The CDR3, as DNA: TGTGCCAGCACAAGAGGAGCGGGAGAGCGCGGGGAGCTGTTTTTT. Supplemented by reference TRBV9 and TRBJ2-2, the full variable domain reads DSGVTQTPKHLITATGQRVTLRCSPRSGDLSVYWYQQSLDQGLQFLIQYYNGEERAKGNILERFSAQQFPDLHSELNLSSLELGDSALYFCASTRGAGERGELFFGEGSRLTVL.

This clone was detected a few times. The chain uses TRBV7-2 and TRBJ2-1; TRBD2 aligns across 7 bases. V shed 1 base and J 4 bases; nucleotides not matched to a gene: 4. The CDR3 sequence is 15 residues long. Germline-derived CDR1 and CDR2 are SGHTA and FQGNSA. CDR3 in DNA: TGTGCCAGCAGCTTAGGGAGCGGGATGTACAATGAGCAGTTCTTC. This sequence encodes CASSLGSGMYNEQFF.

V is TRBV3-1 (or the pseudogene TRBV3-2) and J is TRBJ1-1; 8 bases align to TRBD1. There are 15 residues in the CDR3. CDR1 LGHDT and CDR2 YNNKEL come from the germline V gene (reference sequence). V trimming: 5 bases; J trimming: 11 bases; junction bases outside the gene matches: 16. The CDR3 is CASSSRDRRPSGAFF. Here the CDR3 DNA reads TGTGCCAGCAGCTCCAGGGACAGGCGCCCGAGTGGGGCTTTCTTT.

The chain carries TRBV10-3 and TRBJ2-3; 9 bases match TRBD2. The CDR3 runs to 15 residues. Looked up from germline, CDR1 is ENHRY and CDR2 is SYGVKD. The V segment lost 2 bases and the J segment 3 bases; nucleotides outside the gene matches: 3. CDR3 bases: TGTGCCATCAGTGAGGCGGGAGGGCCAACAGATACGCAGTATTTT. Residues: CAISEAGGPTDTQYF.

This chain joins TRBV2 and TRBJ2-7; perhaps TRBD2 as D (6 bases). Trimming pared 10 bases from V and 4 bases from J, leaving 20 bases between. The CDR3 spans 14 residues. From germline, CDR1 is SNHLY and CDR2 FYNNEI. For the CDR3, the DNA is TGTGCCACCCGTGAGGGGCTAGCGCTTTACGAGCAGTACTTC. Protein sequence: CATREGLALYEQYF.

The chain employs TRBV6-5 and TRBJ1-1, with D unresolved. Germline CDR1 reads MNHEY; CDR2 reads SVGAGI. This CDR3 region has 13 residues. The V end was cut by 7 bases, the J end by 5 bases, with 14 bases between. CDR3 region: CASIRTPRTEAFF. The CDR3, as DNA: TGTGCCAGCATCCGAACCCCTCGGACTGAAGCTTTCTTT.

The V gene is TRBV19, the J gene TRBJ1-4; tentative D call: TRBD1 (5 bases). This CDR3 spans 14 amino acids. The V gene's germline CDR1 is LNHDA and CDR2 SQIVND (reference sequence). Trimming cost V 8 bases and J 7 bases, with 17 bases left between them. CDR3 in amino acids: CASYAGGLGEKLFF. CDR3 in DNA: TGTGCCAGTTATGCGGGGGGATTGGGTGAAAAACTGTTTTTT.

The J gene is TRBJ2-2, the V gene TRBV18; D might be TRBD2 (6 bases). The V gene lost 3 bases and the J gene lost 1 base, with 12 bases spanning the gap. Per the germline V gene, CDR1 is KGHSH and CDR2 is LQKENI. This CDR3 has 16 residues. The CDR3 DNA sequence: TGTGCCAGCTCACCCAGGCCGGGGGTGAACACCGGGGAGCTGTTTTTT. Protein sequence: CASSPRPGVNTGELFF.

The chain employs TRBV5-5 and TRBJ2-1, with 9 nucleotides matching TRBD1. The CDR3 covers 15 residues. Germline loops: CDR1 SGHKS, CDR2 YYEKEE (reference sequence). V shed 5 bases, J shed 2 bases, and the junction held 5 bases outside the gene matches. Here the CDR3 reads CASRGGQGTYNEQFF. The CDR3 DNA follows: TGTGCCAGCAGGGGGGGACAGGGCACCTACAATGAGCAGTTCTTC.

This clone occurred once. The chain is built from TRBV5-1 and TRBJ2-3, with 7 positions matching TRBD1. Germline CDR1 is SGHRS and CDR2 is YFSETQ. J gave up 3 bases and V 3 bases, and 7 bases lay outside the gene matches. The CDR3 has 15 residues. This CDR3 reads CASSSTGVRTDTQYF. CDR3 bases: TGCGCCAGCAGCTCCACAGGGGTACGAACAGATACGCAGTATTTT. Full variable domain (rest looked up from reference TRBV5-1 and TRBJ2-3): KAGVTQTPRYLIKTRGQQVTLSCSPISGHRSVSWYQQTPGQGLQFLFEYFSETQRNKGNFPGRFSGRQFSNSRSEMNVSTLELGDSALYLCASSSTGVRTDTQYFGPGTRLTVL.

This chain uses TRBV6-5 with TRBJ1-1; D possibly corresponds to TRBD1 (6 bases). CDR3 length equals 13 residues. Germline CDR1 is MNHEY and CDR2 is SVGAGI. V gave up 7 bases and J gave up 1 base, with 10 bases separating them. In nucleotides, the CDR3 is TGTGCCAGCACCTGGACAGAGAACACTGAAGCTTTCTTT. Its protein product is CASTWTENTEAFF.